The TCR beta chain described here comes from a study of post-analysis software for immune sequencing data. Study conclusions and caveats: Samples from one preparation batch, clustered by F measure, grouped strongly together. A handful of TRBV segments were significantly more frequent in patients than in controls. TRBV5-6, TRBV5-1 and TRBV20-1 were among these segments.

CDR1 and CDR2 from the germline V gene are SGHTA and FQGNSA. The CDR3 loop spans 14 amino acids. V was trimmed by 5 bases and J by 1 base, leaving 10 bases between them. This clonotype came up a few times. Its antigen remains unknown. Prepared TCR beta cDNA libraries contained unique molecular identifiers. TCRdb re-called the PCR reads through MiXCR, storing one row per CDR3 protein. Among hundreds of thousands of distinct CDR3 sequences, around 27% were seen once, and the ten largest hold more than 0.45%. The TCR originated in a girl aged 5 to 17 with multiple sclerosis. The sequenced sample consisted of blood. The rearrangement links TRBV7-2 to TRBJ2-3, with a weak D call TRBD1 (6 bases). The CDR3 loop is CASSPGVRTDTQYF. CDR3 bases: TGTGCCAGCAGCCCAGGGGTACGCACAGATACGCAGTATTTT.